This T cell receptor beta chain was obtained from a study of blood T cell repertoires in COVID-19. Study background: Samples of COVID-19 (acute and convalescent) were obtained from the United States, Italy and Spain. From T cells, B-cell-depleted T cells, or PBMCs came the material, which was cDNA or gDNA.

In the original processing: Amplified reference gene primers provided the basis for estimating nucleated cell counts. Data came from immunoSEQ multiplex PCR; TCRdb stores just in-frame clones and leaves some out. Clone size and V and J calls were adopted from that table, with D and trimming inferred from the DNA. The sample yields around 3,100 clones, 75% to 90% seen once. The CDR3 covers 15 residues. Germline values: CDR1 SGDLS, CDR2 YYNGEE. The V end was cut by 3 bases, the J end by 1 base, with 10 bases between. The TCR was taken from a human donor with active COVID-19. The donor label of this sample is uncertain. The sample taken for sequencing was peripheral blood. The chain has TRBV9 and TRBJ2-2, with D hard to call. As DNA, the CDR3 is TGTGCCAGCAGCGCCCTTCCCAGGAACACCGGGGAGCTGTTTTTT. Protein: CASSALPRNTGELFF.